This T cell receptor (beta chain) was found in a study of STAT3 mutations in large granular lymphocyte leukemia. About the research overall: Over half of T-LGLL patients had one or more immunosuppressive regimens. General study points: Every T-cell large granular lymphocyte leukemia patient had at least one immunodominant TCR beta clonotype.

Assay used: immunoSEQ multiplex PCR; TCRdb lists only in-frame clones, some missing. The top ten clones hold roughly 0.4% of a sample with approximately 42,000 clones, roughly three quarters of them seen once. Note on this clone: What it binds is unknown.

With 0 bases removed from V and 4 bases from J, the gap between germline ends came to 7 bases. Looked up from germline, CDR1 is SGHNT and CDR2 is YYREEE (reference sequence). The CDR3 loop spans 14 amino acids. Source material: PBMCs. The chain links TRBV5-4 to TRBJ1-4, with D possibly matching TRBD1 (5 bases). This TCR derives from a human donor with T large granular lymphocyte leukemia. Some clones in this sample may be carry-over from other donors' samples. The CDR3 bases are TGTGCCAGCAGCTTGGCCCAGGGTAATGAAAAACTGTTTTTT. Amino acid sequence: CASSLAQGNEKLFF.